Listed here are 20 T cell receptor beta chains from one sample, sequenced in a study of early stage breast cancer tumors. TCRdb keeps only in-frame clones here, not all; method: immunoSEQ multiplex PCR. The table includes around 28,000 clones, approximately 70% detected once. The material sequenced was breast tumor tissue. These receptors originate from a person younger than 45 with breast cancer.

By proportion, this clone is large (0.1 to 1%). V is TRBV27 and J is TRBJ2-3, with D possibly matching TRBD2 (5 bases). With 7 bases removed from V and 8 bases from J, the gap between germline ends came to 19 bases. The CDR3 sequence is 14 residues long. Germline loops: CDR1 MNHEY, CDR2 SMNVEV (reference sequence). In DNA form, the CDR3 reads TGTGCCAGCACAGCGGCCACCTTAGCATCTACGCAGTATTTT. Translated, it gives CASTAATLASTQYF.

The count of this clone is one. This chain links TRBV19 with TRBJ2-1, with 13 bases aligning to TRBD2. Germline V gene sequence: CDR1 LNHDA, CDR2 SQIVND (reference sequence). Unmatched junction bases numbered 4, after V lost 5 bases and J lost 6 bases. The CDR3 runs to 15 residues. CDR3 in DNA: TGTGCCAGTAGTTCTCGGACTAGCGGGAGCAATGAGCAGTTCTTC. Its protein product is CASSSRTSGSNEQFF.

The chain is built from TRBV7-9 and TRBJ2-3, with 13 bases fitting TRBD2. J was trimmed by 4 bases and V by 5 bases; bases with no gene match: 12. The V gene's germline CDR1 is SEHNR and CDR2 FQNEAQ (reference sequence). This CDR3 has 18 residues. This CDR3 reads CASSELAGGPRQPDTQYF. The DNA for the CDR3 is TGTGCCAGCAGCGAACTAGCGGGAGGGCCAAGACAACCAGATACGCAGTATTTT.

The V and J genes are TRBV6-5 and TRBJ2-6; TRBD1 or TRBD2 may be the D gene (6 bases each). Trimming took 6 bases from V and 15 from J, leaving 12 bases between them. CDR1 is MNHEY and CDR2 is SVGAGI in the germline V gene. This CDR3 is built from 11 residues. The CDR3 loop reads CASSFEGGLTF. CDR3 nucleotides: TGTGCCAGCAGCTTCGAGGGGGGCCTGACTTTC.

In DNA, the CDR3 is TGTGCCAGCAGTGGAACAGGGGGAAATCAGCCCCAGCATTTT. This gives the protein CASSGTGGNQPQHF. This sequence joins TRBV6-1 and TRBJ1-5; 8 nucleotides align to TRBD1. This CDR3 is 14 amino acids long. Germline V gene lookup returns CDR1 MNHNS and CDR2 SASEGT. V dropped 4 bases and J dropped 4; count of bases not matched to a gene: 3.

The V and J genes are TRBV5-1 and TRBJ2-3, with TRBD2 as a possible D gene (5 bases). The germline gives CDR1 SGHRS, CDR2 YFSETQ. The CDR3 is made up of 16 amino acids. The ends were cut back, 3 bases at V and 5 bases at J, with 19 bases in the middle. In nucleotides, the CDR3 is TGCGCCAGCAGCTCGATAGCCGCCCACCGGGGAGATACGCAGTATTTT. Its translation: CASSSIAAHRGDTQYF.

V is TRBV19 and J is TRBJ1-5; D ambiguous. Germline V CDR1 and CDR2: LNHDA, SQIVND (reference sequence). This CDR3 is built from 17 residues. V gave up 3 bases and J gave up 0 bases, with 15 bases separating them. The CDR3 sequence is CASSMDAGTNSNQPQHF. For the CDR3, the DNA is TGTGCCAGTAGTATGGACGCCGGCACAAATAGCAATCAGCCCCAGCATTTT.

This rearrangement joins TRBV7-9 to TRBJ2-3; 7 bases fit TRBD2. Germline V gene lookup returns CDR1 SEHNR and CDR2 FQNEAQ (reference sequence). Germline trimming cut 5 bases from V and 4 bases from J; bases unmatched to any gene: 6. The CDR3 sequence is 14 residues long. DNA for the CDR3: TGTGCCAGCAGCATCGGGGGGTTTTCAGATACGCAGTATTTT. The encoded protein is CASSIGGFSDTQYF.

V is TRBV5-4 and J is TRBJ2-1; the D call may be TRBD1 or TRBD2 (5 bases each). The germline CDR1 and CDR2 sequences are SGHNT and YYREEE (reference sequence). Trimming removed 4 bases from V and 10 bases from J, with 21 bases in between. The CDR3 loop spans 15 amino acids. The CDR3 loop reads CASSTRDLPRREQFF. CDR3 in DNA: TGTGCCAGCAGCACCCGGGACCTCCCACGACGGGAGCAGTTCTTC.

V is TRBV11-2 and J is TRBJ2-7; 12 positions agree with TRBD2. J lost 1 base, V lost 5 bases, and 3 bases had no gene match. This CDR3 has 15 residues. In germline, CDR1 is SGHAT, CDR2 FQNNGV. The CDR3 sequence is CASSPSGGGSYEQYF. CDR3 coding DNA: TGTGCCAGCAGCCCTAGCGGGGGGGGGTCCTACGAGCAGTACTTC.

This chain connects TRBV5-1 to TRBJ2-1; D unresolved. The ends were cut back, 0 bases at V and 4 bases at J, with 14 bases in the middle. The germline V gene encodes CDR1 SGHRS and CDR2 YFSETQ. The CDR3 sequence is 16 residues long. CDR3 in amino acids: CASSLGSADGYNEQFF. In DNA form, the CDR3 reads TGCGCCAGCAGCTTGGGAAGCGCAGACGGGTACAATGAGCAGTTCTTC.

This sequence joins TRBV18 and TRBJ1-4, with a tentative D call TRBD1 (6 bases). V was pared by 0 bases and J by 7 bases, with 12 bases between. CDR1 and CDR2 from the germline V gene are KGHSH and LQKENI. The CDR3 length is 15 residues. The CDR3 DNA sequence: TGTGCCAGCTCACCACCGGGGGCCCCTGGTGAAAAACTGTTTTTT. Amino acids: CASSPPGAPGEKLFF. The full variable domain, rest sourced from reference TRBV18 and TRBJ1-4, is NAGVMQNPRHLVRRRGQEARLRCSPMKGHSHVYWYRQLPEEGLKFMVYLQKENIIDESGMPKERFSAEFPKEGPSILRIQQVVRGDSAAYFCASSPPGAPGEKLFFGSGTQLSVL.

The chain uses TRBV7-8 and TRBJ1-5; D ambiguous. V lost 1 base, J lost 1 base, and 17 bases lay in between. In germline, CDR1 is SGHVS, CDR2 FQNEAQ. This CDR3 region has 18 residues. The CDR3 loop reads CASSLGGAVSGSNQPQHF. DNA of the CDR3: TGTGCCAGCAGCTTAGGAGGAGCGGTTAGTGGGAGCAATCAGCCCCAGCATTTT.

There are a few counts of this clone. The J gene is TRBJ2-2, the V gene TRBV11-3; D not resolved. The germline gives CDR1 SGHNT, CDR2 YENEEA. The CDR3 has 13 amino acids. V gave up 5 bases and J gave up 4 bases, with 8 bases separating them. The CDR3 is CASSNPGTGELFF. In DNA form, the CDR3 reads TGTGCCAGCAGCAATCCGGGCACCGGGGAGCTGTTTTTT.

The sample holds a few counts of this clone. The rearrangement uses TRBV11-2 and TRBJ2-1, with 7 bases matching TRBD2. V gave up 7 bases and J gave up 6 bases; unmatched junction bases: 3. The germline V gene encodes CDR1 SGHAT and CDR2 FQNNGV. CDR3 length: 12 amino acids. CDR3 sequence (DNA): TGTGCCAGCAAGGGCGGGGGCAATGAGCAGTTCTTC. Translated: CASKGGGNEQFF.

This chain connects TRBV18 to TRBJ1-5; D may be TRBD1 (5 bases). V gave up 3 bases and J gave up 5 bases, with 11 bases separating them. Looked up from germline, CDR1 is KGHSH and CDR2 is LQKENI. The CDR3 is 14 residues long. The CDR3 is CASSPEGTDQPQHF. Here the CDR3 DNA reads TGTGCCAGCTCACCGGAGGGGACCGATCAGCCCCAGCATTTT.

The chain uses TRBV7-6 and TRBJ1-1; D is possibly TRBD1 (5 bases). Trimming took off 4 bases at V and 1 base at J, with 16 bases between the two ends. This CDR3 comprises 16 residues. CDR1 is SGHVS, CDR2 FNYEAQ, per germline. CDR3 loop: CASSSDIGAGNTEAFF. DNA of the CDR3: TGTGCCAGCAGCTCCGACATAGGGGCAGGGAACACTGAAGCTTTCTTT.

The V call is TRBV5-1, the J call TRBJ2-5; 9 nucleotides match TRBD2. The CDR3 totals 15 residues. Germline V gene sequence: CDR1 SGHRS, CDR2 YFSETQ. Germline trimming cut 0 bases from V and 5 bases from J; bases unmatched to any gene: 5. CDR3 nucleotide sequence: TGCGCCAGCAGCTTGGTGGGTAGCGGGGGTGAGACCCAGTACTTC. It specifies CASSLVGSGGETQYF.

The chain is built from TRBV5-6 and TRBJ2-7, with unresolved D. V lost 0 bases and J lost 2, with 9 bases in between. Germline lookup yields CDR1 SGHDT and CDR2 YYEEEE. The length of the CDR3 is 14 residues. CDR3 sequence: CASSLVSKPYEQYF. DNA of the CDR3: TGTGCCAGCAGCTTGGTTAGTAAGCCCTACGAGCAGTACTTC.

This clone was observed once. The chain couples TRBV12-2 to TRBJ1-6. TRBV12-2 is tagged as a pseudogene. The CDR3 runs to 13 residues. The CDR3 DNA is TGTGCAAGTCGCTTAGACCCACGCGAGCCCCTCCACTTT. It encodes CASRLDPREPLHF.